A selection of T cell receptor beta chains follows, all from one sample in a study of blood T cell repertoires in COVID-19. Assay used: immunoSEQ multiplex PCR; TCRdb lists only in-frame clones, some missing. The data show about 460,000 clones, roughly nine tenths seen once. Sequences were obtained from PBMCs or T cells enriched from blood (not recorded which). The receptor set was obtained from a woman aged 60-70 years who had recovered from COVID-19. The CDR3 runs from the conserved cysteine through the conserved F or W. A D gene is named only where the DNA matches it firmly. Not every row has a clone size; where given, it reads once, few, many or a size class.

D gene: .
clone size: .
V gene: TRBV12-3/TRBV12-4
J gene: TRBJ2-7
CDR3 DNA: TGTGCCAGCAAGACGAGGACTGGTCGCGAGCAGTACTTC
CDR3 protein: CASKTRTGREQYF

D gene: .
clone size: .
V gene: TRBV9
J gene: TRBJ2-3
CDR3 DNA: TGTGCCAGCAGCGCCAGTGTTATTTCAGATACGCAGTATTTT
CDR3 protein: CASSASVISDTQYF

D gene: TRBD1
clone size: once
V gene: TRBV5-1
J gene: TRBJ1-4
CDR3 DNA: TGCGCCAGCAGCTTGACGCTCGGGACAGCAGCTAATGAAAAACTGTTTTTT
CDR3 protein: CASSLTLGTAANEKLFF

D gene: TRBD2
clone size: .
V gene: TRBV29-1
J gene: TRBJ2-5
CDR3 DNA: TGCAGCGCCAGGACTAGCGGGAATCAAGAGACCCAGTACTTC
CDR3 protein: CSARTSGNQETQYF

D gene: TRBD1
clone size: .
V gene: TRBV27
J gene: TRBJ2-5
CDR3 DNA: TGTGCCAGCAGGAACAGGGGGCGAAGTGAGACCCAGTACTTC
CDR3 protein: CASRNRGRSETQYF

D gene: TRBD1
clone size: .
V gene: TRBV7-8
J gene: TRBJ1-3
CDR3 DNA: TGTGCCAGCAGCTTGTACTTAACAGGGGTCGGAAACACCATATATTTT
CDR3 protein: CASSLYLTGVGNTIYF

D gene: .
clone size: .
V gene: TRBV12-3/TRBV12-4
J gene: TRBJ2-2
CDR3 DNA: TGTGCCAGCACAGCGAACACCGGGGAGCTGTTTTTT
CDR3 protein: CASTANTGELFF

D gene: TRBD1
clone size: .
V gene: TRBV30
J gene: TRBJ2-1
CDR3 DNA: TGTGCCTGGAGTTGGGGGACAGGGGACAATGAGCAGTTCTTC
CDR3 protein: CAWSWGTGDNEQFF

D gene: .
clone size: .
V gene: TRBV5-5
J gene: TRBJ1-2
CDR3 DNA: TGTGCCAGCAGCTTGGACATGGGGGCCGGTAGAGGCTACACCTTC
CDR3 protein: CASSLDMGAGRGYTF

D gene: TRBD1
clone size: few
V gene: TRBV25-1
J gene: TRBJ1-1
CDR3 DNA: TGTGCCAGCAGTCCCCCCCTAACAGGGGCGACTGAAGCTTTCTTT
CDR3 protein: CASSPPLTGATEAFF

D gene: .
clone size: .
V gene: TRBV7-7
J gene: TRBJ2-5
CDR3 DNA: TGTGCCAGCAGCTTAACTCGGACAGTCGGGACCCAGTACTTC
CDR3 protein: CASSLTRTVGTQYF

D gene: .
clone size: .
V gene: TRBV10-3
J gene: TRBJ1-1
CDR3 DNA: TGTGCCATCAGTGAAATAGAGGGGAACACTGAAGCTTTCTTT
CDR3 protein: CAISEIEGNTEAFF

D gene: .
clone size: .
V gene: TRBV24-1
J gene: TRBJ1-4
CDR3 DNA: TGTGCCACCAGTGATCGCAGTGCAACTAATGAAAAACTGTTTTTT
CDR3 protein: CATSDRSATNEKLFF

D gene: TRBD1
clone size: .
V gene: TRBV15
J gene: TRBJ1-2
CDR3 DNA: TGTGCCACCAGCAGACCAACCGGGACAGGGTATATCTATGGCTACACCTTC
CDR3 protein: CATSRPTGTGYIYGYTF

D gene: .
clone size: .
V gene: TRBV7-8
J gene: TRBJ2-5
CDR3 DNA: TGTGCCAGCAGCTCTCGACAGAACTACCAAGAGACCCAGTACTTC
CDR3 protein: CASSSRQNYQETQYF

D gene: TRBD1
clone size: once
V gene: TRBV5-1
J gene: TRBJ2-7
CDR3 DNA: TGCGCCAGCAGCACCGACAGGGTTCCCCCCGAGCAGTACTTC
CDR3 protein: CASSTDRVPPEQYF

D gene: TRBD1
clone size: .
V gene: TRBV5-4
J gene: TRBJ2-7
CDR3 DNA: TGTGCCAGCAGCTTTGGGGACAGGGACGAGCAGTACTTC
CDR3 protein: CASSFGDRDEQYF